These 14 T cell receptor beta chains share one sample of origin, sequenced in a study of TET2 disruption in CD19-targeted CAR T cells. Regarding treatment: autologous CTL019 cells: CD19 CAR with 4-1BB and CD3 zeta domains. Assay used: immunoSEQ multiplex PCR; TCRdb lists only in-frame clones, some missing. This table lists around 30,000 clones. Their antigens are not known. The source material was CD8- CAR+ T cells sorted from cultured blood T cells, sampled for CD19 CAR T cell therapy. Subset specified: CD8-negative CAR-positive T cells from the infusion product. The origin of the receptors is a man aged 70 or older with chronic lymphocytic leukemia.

CDR3 bases read: TGCAGCGTTGAAAGAGGGTCAATGGAGACT. Translating gives CSVERGSMET. The CDR3 as a whole reads CSVERGSMETQYF. The chain is built from TRBV29-1 and TRBJ2-4; D is perhaps TRBD2 (5 bases). The sequence runs out 3 residues before the end of the CDR3; the remainder is reconstructed from the germline J gene. Looked up from germline, CDR1 is SQVTM and CDR2 is ANQGSEA. The CDR3 runs to 13 residues.

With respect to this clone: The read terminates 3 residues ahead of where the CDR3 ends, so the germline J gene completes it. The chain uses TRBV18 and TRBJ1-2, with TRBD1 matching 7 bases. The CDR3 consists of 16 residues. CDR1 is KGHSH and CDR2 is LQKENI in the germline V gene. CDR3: CASSPPTGAPTDTYTF. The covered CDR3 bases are TGTGCCAGCTCACCACCTACAGGGGCCCCCACAGATACC.

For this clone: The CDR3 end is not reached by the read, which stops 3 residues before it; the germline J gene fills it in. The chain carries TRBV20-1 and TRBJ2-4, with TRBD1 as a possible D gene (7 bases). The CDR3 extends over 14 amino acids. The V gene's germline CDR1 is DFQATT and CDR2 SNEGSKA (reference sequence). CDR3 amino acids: CSARLEGAGYGQYF. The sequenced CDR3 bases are TGCAGTGCTAGACTGGAGGGGGCGGGGTATGGT.

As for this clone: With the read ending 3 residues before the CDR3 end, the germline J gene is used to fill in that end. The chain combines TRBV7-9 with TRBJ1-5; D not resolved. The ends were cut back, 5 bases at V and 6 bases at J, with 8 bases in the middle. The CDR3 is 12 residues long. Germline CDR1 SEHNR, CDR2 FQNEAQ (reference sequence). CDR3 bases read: TGTGCCAGCAGCCCCCTAGGTCAGCCC. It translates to CASSPLGQP. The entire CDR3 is CASSPLGQPQHF.

CDR3 loop: CASSEKVGTGSNQPQYF. The part of the CDR3 DNA that was read is TGTGCCAGCTCAGAAAAAGTAGGGACAGGTAGCAATCAGCCT. The gene calls are TRBV25-1 and TRBJ2-4; 8 positions match TRBD1. The read ends 3 residues before the CDR3 terminus; that terminus is restored from the germline J gene. CDR1 and CDR2 from the germline V gene are MGHDK and SYGVNS. CDR3 size: 17 residues.

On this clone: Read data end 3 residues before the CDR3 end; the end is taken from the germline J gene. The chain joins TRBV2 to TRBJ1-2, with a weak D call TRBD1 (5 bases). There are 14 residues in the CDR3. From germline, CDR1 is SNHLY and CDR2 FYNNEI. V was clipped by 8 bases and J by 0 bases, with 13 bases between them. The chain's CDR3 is CASRGAVANYGYTF. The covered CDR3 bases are TGTGCCAGCCGTGGGGCAGTCGCTAACTATGGC.

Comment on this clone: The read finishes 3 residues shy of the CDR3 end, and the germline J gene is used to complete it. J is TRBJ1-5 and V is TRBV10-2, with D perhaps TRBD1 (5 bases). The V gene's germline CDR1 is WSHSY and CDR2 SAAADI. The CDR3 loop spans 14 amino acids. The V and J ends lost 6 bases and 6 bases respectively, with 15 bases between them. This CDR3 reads CASSDDARGQPQHF. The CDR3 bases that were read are TGCGCCAGCAGCGATGACGCGAGGGGTCAGCCC.

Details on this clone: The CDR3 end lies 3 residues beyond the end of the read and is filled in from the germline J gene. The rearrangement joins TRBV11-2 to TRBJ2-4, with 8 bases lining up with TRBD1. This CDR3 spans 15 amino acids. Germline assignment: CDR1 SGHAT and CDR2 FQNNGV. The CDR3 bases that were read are TGTGCCAGCAGCTTAGATTACAGGGGGGTCGAGACT. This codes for CASSLDYRGVET. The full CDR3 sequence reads CASSLDYRGVETQYF. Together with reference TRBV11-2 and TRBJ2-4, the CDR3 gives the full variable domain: EAGVAQSPRYKIIEKRQSVAFWCNPISGHATLYWYQQILGQGPKLLIQFQNNGVVDDSQLPKDRFSAERLKGVDSTLKIQPAKLEDSAVYLCASSLDYRGVETQYFGAGTRLSVL.

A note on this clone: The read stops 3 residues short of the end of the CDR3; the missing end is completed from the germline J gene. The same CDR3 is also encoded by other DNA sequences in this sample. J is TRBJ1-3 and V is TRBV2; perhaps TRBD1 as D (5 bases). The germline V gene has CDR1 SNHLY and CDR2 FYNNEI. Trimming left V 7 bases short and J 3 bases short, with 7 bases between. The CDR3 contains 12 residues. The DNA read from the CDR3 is TGTGCCAGCAAAGGGGATGGAAACACC. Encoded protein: CASKGDGNT. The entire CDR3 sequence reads CASKGDGNTIYF.

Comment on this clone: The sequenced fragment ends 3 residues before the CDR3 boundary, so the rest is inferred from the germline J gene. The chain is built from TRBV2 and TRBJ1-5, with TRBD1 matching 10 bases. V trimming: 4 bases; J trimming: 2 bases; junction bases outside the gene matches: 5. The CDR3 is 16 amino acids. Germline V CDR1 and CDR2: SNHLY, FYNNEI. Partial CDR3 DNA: TGTGCCAGCAGTGCGGACAGGGGGATTCGCAATCAGCCC. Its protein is CASSADRGIRNQP. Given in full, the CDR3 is CASSADRGIRNQPQHF.

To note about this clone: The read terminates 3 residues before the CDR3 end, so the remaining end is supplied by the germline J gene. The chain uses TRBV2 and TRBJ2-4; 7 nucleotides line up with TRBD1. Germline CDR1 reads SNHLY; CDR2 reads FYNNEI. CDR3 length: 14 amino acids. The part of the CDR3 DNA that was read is TGTGCCAGCCGGGACAGCGAAACTAACTATGGT. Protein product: CASRDSETNYG. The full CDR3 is CASRDSETNYGQYF.

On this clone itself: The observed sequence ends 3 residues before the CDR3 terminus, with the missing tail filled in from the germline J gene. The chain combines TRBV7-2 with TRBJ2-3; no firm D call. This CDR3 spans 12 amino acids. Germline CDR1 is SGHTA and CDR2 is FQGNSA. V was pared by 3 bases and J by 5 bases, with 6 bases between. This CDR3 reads CASSLNRDTQYF. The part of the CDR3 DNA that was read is TGTGCCAGCAGCTTGAACAGAGATACG. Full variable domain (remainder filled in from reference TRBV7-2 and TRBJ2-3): GAGVSQSPSNKVTEKGKDVELRCDPISGHTALYWYRQSLGQGLEFLIYFQGNSAPDKSGLPSDRFSAERTGGSVSTLTIQRTQQEDSAVYLCASSLNRDTQYFGPGTRLTVL.

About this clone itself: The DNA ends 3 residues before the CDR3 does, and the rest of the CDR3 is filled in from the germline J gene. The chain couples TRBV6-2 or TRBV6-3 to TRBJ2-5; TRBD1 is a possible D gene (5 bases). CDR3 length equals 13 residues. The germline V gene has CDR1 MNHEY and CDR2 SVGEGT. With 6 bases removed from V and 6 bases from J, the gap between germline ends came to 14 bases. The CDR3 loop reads CASRQDPKKTQYF. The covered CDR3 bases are TGTGCCAGCAGACAGGACCCGAAGAAGACC.

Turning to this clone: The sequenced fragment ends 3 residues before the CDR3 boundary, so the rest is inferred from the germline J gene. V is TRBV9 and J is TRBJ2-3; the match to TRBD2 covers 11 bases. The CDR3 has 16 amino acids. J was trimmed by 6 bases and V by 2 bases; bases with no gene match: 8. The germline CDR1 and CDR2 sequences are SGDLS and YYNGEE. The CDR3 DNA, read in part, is TGTGCCAGCAGCGTGGGACTAGCGGTAATGGGCGATACG. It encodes CASSVGLAVMGDT. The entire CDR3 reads CASSVGLAVMGDTQYF.